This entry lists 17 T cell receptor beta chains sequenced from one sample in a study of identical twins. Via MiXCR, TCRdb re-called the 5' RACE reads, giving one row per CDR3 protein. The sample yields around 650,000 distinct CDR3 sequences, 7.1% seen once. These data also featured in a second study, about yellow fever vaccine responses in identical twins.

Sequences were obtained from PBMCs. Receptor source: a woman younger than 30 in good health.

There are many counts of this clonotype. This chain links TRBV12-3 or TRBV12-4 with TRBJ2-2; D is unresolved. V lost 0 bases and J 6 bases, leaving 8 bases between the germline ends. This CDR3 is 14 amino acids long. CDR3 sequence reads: CASSLAWVSGELFF. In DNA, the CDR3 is TGTGCCAGCAGTTTAGCCTGGGTATCCGGGGAGCTGTTTTTT.

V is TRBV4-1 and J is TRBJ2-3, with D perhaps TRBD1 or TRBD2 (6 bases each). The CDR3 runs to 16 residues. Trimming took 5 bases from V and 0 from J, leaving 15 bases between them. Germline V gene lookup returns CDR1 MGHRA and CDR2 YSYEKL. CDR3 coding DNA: TGCGCCAGCAGCATATCGGGGGCTCCTAGCACAGATACGCAGTATTTT. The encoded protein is CASSISGAPSTDTQYF.

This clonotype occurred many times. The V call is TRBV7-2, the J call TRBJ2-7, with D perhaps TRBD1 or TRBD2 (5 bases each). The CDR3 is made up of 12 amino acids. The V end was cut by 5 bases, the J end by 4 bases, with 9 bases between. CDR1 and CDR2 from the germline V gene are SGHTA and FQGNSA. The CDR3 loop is CASSQGVYEQYF. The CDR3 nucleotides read TGTGCCAGCAGCCAGGGAGTTTACGAGCAGTACTTC.

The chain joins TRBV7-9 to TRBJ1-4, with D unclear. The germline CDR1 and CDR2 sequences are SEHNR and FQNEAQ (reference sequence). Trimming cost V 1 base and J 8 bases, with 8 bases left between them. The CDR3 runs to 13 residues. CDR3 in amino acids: CASSLGKGEKLFF. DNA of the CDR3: TGTGCCAGCAGCTTAGGAAAAGGGGAAAAACTGTTTTTT. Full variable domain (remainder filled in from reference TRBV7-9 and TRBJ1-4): DTGVSQNPRHKITKRGQNVTFRCDPISEHNRLYWYRQTLGQGPEFLTYFQNEAQLEKSRLLSDRFSAERPKGSFSTLEIQRTEQGDSAMYLCASSLGKGEKLFFGSGTQLSVL.

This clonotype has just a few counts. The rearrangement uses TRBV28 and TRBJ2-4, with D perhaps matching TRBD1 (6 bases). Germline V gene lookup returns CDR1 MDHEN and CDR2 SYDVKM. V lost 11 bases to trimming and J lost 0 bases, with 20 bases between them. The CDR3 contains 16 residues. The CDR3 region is CALRTVPVLAKNIQYF. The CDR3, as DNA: TGTGCCCTGCGGACAGTTCCCGTTCTAGCCAAAAACATTCAGTACTTC.

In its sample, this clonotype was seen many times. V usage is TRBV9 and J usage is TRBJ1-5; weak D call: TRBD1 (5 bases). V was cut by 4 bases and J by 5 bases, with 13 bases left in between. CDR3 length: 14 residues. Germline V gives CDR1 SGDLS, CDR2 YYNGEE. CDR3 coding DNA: TGTGCCAGCAGCCCTACGTGGGGGGATCAGCCCCAGCATTTT. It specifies CASSPTWGDQPQHF. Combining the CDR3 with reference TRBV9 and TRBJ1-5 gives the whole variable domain DSGVTQTPKHLITATGQRVTLRCSPRSGDLSVYWYQQSLDQGLQFLIQYYNGEERAKGNILERFSAQQFPDLHSELNLSSLELGDSALYFCASSPTWGDQPQHFGDGTRLSIL.

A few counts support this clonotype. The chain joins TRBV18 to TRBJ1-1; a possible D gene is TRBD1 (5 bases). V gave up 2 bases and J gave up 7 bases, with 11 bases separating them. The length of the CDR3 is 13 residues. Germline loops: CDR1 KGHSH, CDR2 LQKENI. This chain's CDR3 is CASSPSSGSEAFF. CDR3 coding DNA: TGTGCCAGCTCACCATCTTCAGGGAGTGAAGCTTTCTTT.

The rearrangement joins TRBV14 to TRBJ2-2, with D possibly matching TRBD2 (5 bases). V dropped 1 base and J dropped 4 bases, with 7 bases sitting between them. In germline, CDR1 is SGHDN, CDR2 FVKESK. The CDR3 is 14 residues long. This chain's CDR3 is CASSQARATGELFF. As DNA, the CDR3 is TGTGCCAGCAGCCAAGCGCGGGCCACCGGGGAGCTGTTTTTT.

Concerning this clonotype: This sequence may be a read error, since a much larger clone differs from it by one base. Here the CDR3 reads CASTLEGWETQYF. The CDR3, as DNA: TGTGCCAGCACTTTGGAAGGCTGGGAGACCCAGTACTTC. The chain employs TRBV12-3 or TRBV12-4 and TRBJ2-5; D gene ambiguous. V was trimmed by 7 bases and J by 5 bases, leaving 14 bases between them. The CDR3 is made up of 13 amino acids.

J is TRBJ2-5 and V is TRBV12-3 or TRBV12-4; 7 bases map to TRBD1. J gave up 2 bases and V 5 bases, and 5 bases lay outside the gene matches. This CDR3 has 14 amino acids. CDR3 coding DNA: TGTGCCAGCAGTCCCACAGGGGTACAAGAGACCCAGTACTTC. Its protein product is CASSPTGVQETQYF.

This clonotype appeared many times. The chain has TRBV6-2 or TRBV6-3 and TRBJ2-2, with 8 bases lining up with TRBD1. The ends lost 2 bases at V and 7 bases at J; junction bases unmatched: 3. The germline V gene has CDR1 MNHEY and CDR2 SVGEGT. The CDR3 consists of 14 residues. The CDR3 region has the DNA TGTGCCAGCAGTTACCGGACAGGGATCGGGGAGCTGTTTTTT. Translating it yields CASSYRTGIGELFF.

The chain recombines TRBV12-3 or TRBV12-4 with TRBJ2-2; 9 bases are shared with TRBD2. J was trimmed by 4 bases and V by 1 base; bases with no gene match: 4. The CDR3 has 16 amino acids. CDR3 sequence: CASSLGTSVSTGELFF. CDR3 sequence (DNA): TGTGCCAGCAGTTTAGGGACTAGCGTAAGCACCGGGGAGCTGTTTTTT.

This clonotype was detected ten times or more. This chain's CDR3 is CASSIGLHTGELFF. As DNA, the CDR3 is TGTGCCAGCAGTATCGGACTCCACACCGGGGAGCTGTTTTTT. V is TRBV12-3 or TRBV12-4 and J is TRBJ2-2; a weak D match, TRBD2 (5 bases). V dropped 5 bases and J dropped 3 bases, with 10 bases sitting between them. The CDR3 is 14 amino acids.

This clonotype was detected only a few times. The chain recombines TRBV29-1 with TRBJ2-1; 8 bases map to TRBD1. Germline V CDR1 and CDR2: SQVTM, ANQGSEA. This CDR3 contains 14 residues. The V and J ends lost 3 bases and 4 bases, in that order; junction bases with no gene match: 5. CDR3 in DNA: TGCAGCGTTGAGGAGACAGGGGTTTACAATGAGCAGTTCTTC. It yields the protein CSVEETGVYNEQFF.

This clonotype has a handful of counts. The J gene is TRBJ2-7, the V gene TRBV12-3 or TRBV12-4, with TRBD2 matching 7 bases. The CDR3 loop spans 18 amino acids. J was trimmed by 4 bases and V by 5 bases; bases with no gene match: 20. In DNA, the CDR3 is TGTGCCAGCAGTCCCTCTTTGGCGGGAGACACCAGGGTGTACGAGCAGTACTTC. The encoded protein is CASSPSLAGDTRVYEQYF.

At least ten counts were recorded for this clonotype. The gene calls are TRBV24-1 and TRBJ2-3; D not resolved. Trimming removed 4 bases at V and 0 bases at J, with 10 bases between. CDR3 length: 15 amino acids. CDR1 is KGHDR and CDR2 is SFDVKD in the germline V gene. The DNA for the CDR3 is TGTGCCACCAGTGACTCTGACAAGAGCACAGATACGCAGTATTTT. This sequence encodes CATSDSDKSTDTQYF.

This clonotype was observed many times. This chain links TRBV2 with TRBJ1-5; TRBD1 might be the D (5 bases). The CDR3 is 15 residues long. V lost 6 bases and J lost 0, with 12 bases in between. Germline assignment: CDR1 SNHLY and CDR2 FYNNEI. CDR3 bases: TGTGCCAGCAGCCAGGGACGGAATAGCAATCAGCCCCAGCATTTT. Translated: CASSQGRNSNQPQHF.